Listed below are T cell receptor beta chains from one sample, sequenced in a study of neurological immune-mediated disorders. TCRdb ran MiXCR on the 5' RACE reads and lists one entry per CDR3 protein. The sample includes under 70,000 distinct CDR3 sequences, about 3.2% seen only once; the top ten take 6% to 8%. Material for sequencing was PBMCs. The receptors here all came from a woman aged 55-75 years with multiple sclerosis. CDR3s include the opening cysteine and the closing phenylalanine or tryptophan. The D gene is left open where the match is weak. The size of a clone is reported for some rows only, either as once, few or many, or as a class for expanded clones.

CDR3aa	CDR3nt	v_gene	j_gene	d_gene	abundance
CASSLQDTYEQYF	TGTGCCAGCAGTTTACAGGACACCTACGAGCAGTACTTC	TRBV7-2	TRBJ2-7	-	many
CASSLSGAAYYTDTQYF	TGCGCCAGCAGCCTATCTGGGGCGGCCTACTACACAGATACGCAGTATTTT	TRBV4-1	TRBJ2-3	-	many
CASSLERVLVTEAFF	TGTGCCAGCAGCTTAGAGAGGGTTTTGGTCACTGAAGCTTTCTTT	TRBV7-9	TRBJ1-1	-	-
CASSEQEGGELFF	TGTGCCAGCAGTGAACAGGAAGGCGGGGAGCTGTTTTTT	TRBV6-1	TRBJ2-2	-	many
CASSFNRWGTSPGELFF	TGTGCCAGCAGTTTCAACCGATGGGGTACCTCCCCCGGGGAGCTGTTTTTT	TRBV28	TRBJ2-2	-	-
CASQPDRGGDTQYF	TGCGCCAGCCAACCGGACAGAGGGGGAGATACGCAGTATTTT	TRBV4-1	TRBJ2-3	-	many
CASRSTVGAFF	TGTGCCAGCAGATCTACCGTAGGAGCTTTCTTT	TRBV28	TRBJ1-1	-	many
CASSIRDSAANTGELFF	TGTGCCAGCAGCATCCGGGACAGCGCAGCGAACACCGGGGAGCTGTTTTTT	TRBV9	TRBJ2-2	TRBD1	many
CASSLTSGYEQYF	TGTGCCAGCAGCTTAACATCCGGGTACGAGCAGTACTTC	TRBV7-3	TRBJ2-7	-	many
CASSPGGTGGRKAQYF	TGCGCCAGCAGCCCGGGCGGGACAGGGGGCCGTAAGGCCCAGTACTTC	TRBV5-1	TRBJ2-5	TRBD1	many
CATNIGQGAGKNIQYF	TGTGCCACCAATATTGGACAGGGGGCCGGCAAAAACATTCAGTACTTC	TRBV15	TRBJ2-4	TRBD1	many
CASSLSAGGYTF	TGTGCCAGCAGCTTATCTGCAGGTGGCTACACCTTC	TRBV7-6	TRBJ1-2	-	many
CASSLGDRVYFEETQYF	TGCGCCAGCAGCTTGGGGGACAGGGTTTATTTCGAAGAGACCCAGTACTTC	TRBV5-1	TRBJ2-5	TRBD1	many
CSARTGNNQPQHF	TGCAGTGCTCGGACAGGAAACAATCAGCCCCAGCATTTT	TRBV20-1	TRBJ1-5	TRBD1	many
CASSLEETQYF	TGCGCCAGCAGCTTGGAAGAGACCCAGTACTTC	TRBV5-1	TRBJ2-5	-	medium-sized
CSVGVGRESWNTREQYF	TGCAGTGTCGGAGTCGGGCGGGAGTCGTGGAACACCCGCGAGCAGTACTTC	TRBV20-1	TRBJ2-7	TRBD2	many
CSASYQGGQPQHF	TGCAGTGCTTCGTACCAGGGAGGGCAGCCCCAGCATTTT	TRBV20-1	TRBJ1-5	-	many
CASRRTNYNSPLHF	TGTGCCAGCAGACGGACAAACTATAATTCACCCCTCCACTTT	TRBV6-5	TRBJ1-6	-	many
CASSSTGVTNEKLFF	TGCGCCAGCAGCTCCACAGGGGTAACTAATGAAAAACTGTTTTTT	TRBV5-1	TRBJ1-4	TRBD1	many
CASSLSRGRGEKLFF	TGTGCCAGCAGCTTATCGAGGGGGCGGGGTGAAAAACTGTTTTTT	TRBV11-2	TRBJ1-4	TRBD1	many
CASSLFGQGAFF	-	TRBV28	TRBJ2-1	-	many
CASTVTGLNSPLHF	TGTGCCAGCACCGTGACAGGGTTGAATTCACCCCTCCACTTT	TRBV7-2	TRBJ1-6	TRBD1	many
CSGTGTPRTDTQYF	TGCAGCGGTACCGGGACGCCAAGGACAGATACGCAGTATTTT	TRBV29-1	TRBJ2-3	-	many
CASAKGLGRNEQFF	TGTGCCAGCGCGAAGGGACTAGGGAGAAATGAGCAGTTCTTC	TRBV7-3	TRBJ2-1	TRBD2	medium-sized
CAISESNYWSNQPQHF	TGTGCCATCAGTGAGTCCAACTATTGGAGCAATCAGCCCCAGCATTTT	TRBV10-3	TRBJ1-5	-	many
CATGVRTEAFF	TGTGCCACTGGGGTGCGGACTGAAGCTTTCTTT	TRBV10-3	TRBJ1-1	-	many
CSARGPWTSGRVNEQFF	TGCAGTGCTAGAGGGCCCTGGACTAGCGGGAGGGTCAATGAGCAGTTCTTC	TRBV20-1	TRBJ2-1	TRBD2	many